This TCR beta chain is from a study of cytomegalovirus exposure and HLA in healthy donors. The PCR had 60 Vbeta and 13 Jbeta primers. Sequenced by immunoSEQ multiplex PCR; TCRdb stores in-frame clones only, minus some. The repertoire holds 180,000 or so clones, under 80% seen once, with 2.5% to 3.5% in the top ten. As concerns this clone: Its target is not known.

The junction had 14 bases not matched to a gene; V was cut back by 5 bases and J by 7 bases. Germline V lookup: CDR1 LNHDA, CDR2 SQIVND (reference sequence). The CDR3 consists of 16 residues. Regarding the study as a whole: It was around 160 TCR beta chains that were listed as cytomegalovirus-associated. Testing in vitro showed a few CMV-associated chains specific for CMV antigens. Information on immune exposure was restricted to one variable (CMV serostatus). Analysis was carried out at a later point, and it linked a missense DCLRE1C variant to TCR beta V- and J-gene trimming.

Material for sequencing was PBMCs. This TCR derives from a female donor in good health and CMV-seronegative. The rearrangement links TRBV19 to TRBJ1-1; 9 positions agree with TRBD1. CDR3 DNA sequence: TGTGCCAGTAGTCCATCCTTGGGACAGGGAAGGAGTGAAGCTTTCTTT. It yields the protein CASSPSLGQGRSEAFF.